These 14 T cell receptor beta chains share one sample of origin, sequenced in a study of metastatic and nonmetastatic thyroid tumors. Not a single patient had been given any form of treatment at any point before undergoing thyroid surgery. TCRdb ran MiXCR on the PCR reads. The sample lists roughly 23,000 clones, about 21% occurring once. The sequencing input was blood. These receptors all come from a male donor with papillary thyroid cancer or a benign thyroid nodule (not recorded which). Some clones in this sample may be carry-over from other donors' samples.

This clone has just a few counts. The junction does not match germline at one end; this may be a read error. The chain has TRBV6-1 and TRBJ2-1; the match to TRBD2 covers 12 bases. CDR3 length: 15 amino acids. Germline assignment: CDR1 MNHNS and CDR2 SASEGT. CDR3 region: CAGSEVTSGSFEQLF. The CDR3 DNA reads as TGTGCCGGCAGTGAAGTGACTAGCGGGAGTTTTGAGCAGTTATTC.

Ten or more counts support this clone. The chain has TRBV7-9 and TRBJ2-5, with D possibly being TRBD2 (6 bases). V was shortened by 5 bases and J by 1 base, with 14 bases between the two germline ends. The CDR3 has 15 amino acids. Germline V CDR1 and CDR2: SEHNR, FQNEAQ (reference sequence). CDR3 sequence reads: CASSKLGGIQETQYF. CDR3 bases: TGTGCCAGCAGCAAGTTGGGGGGAATCCAAGAGACCCAGTACTTC.

The chain uses TRBV24-1 and TRBJ2-1; D gene uncertain. Trimming removed 5 bases from V and 6 bases from J, with 13 bases in between. Germline CDR1 and CDR2: KGHDR and SFDVKD. The length of the CDR3 is 14 residues. The CDR3 nucleotides read TGTGCCACCAGTGGTGACATTCTCTGCAATGAGCAGTTCTTC. Protein product: CATSGDILCNEQFF.

The V and J genes are TRBV12-5 and TRBJ2-1; D is perhaps TRBD2 (6 bases). V gave up 9 bases and J gave up 1 base, with 16 bases separating them. The CDR3 has 15 amino acids. Germline values: CDR1 LGHNT, CDR2 FRNRAP. CDR3 sequence: CARGVQRVSYNEQFF. CDR3 DNA sequence: TGTGCTAGGGGTGTACAGCGGGTGTCCTACAATGAGCAGTTCTTC.

This clone has a handful of counts. A read error may explain this, as a much larger clone is one base away. The CDR3 spells CASSLRPDTFYEHYF. Written as DNA, the CDR3 is TGTGCCAGCAGTTTAAGGCCGGACACCTTTTACGAGCATTACTTC. This chain uses TRBV12-3 or TRBV12-4 with TRBJ2-7; TRBD1 might be the D (5 bases). The CDR3 runs 15 residues.

At least ten counts were recorded for this clone. This chain joins TRBV7-7 and TRBJ2-1; TRBD2 agrees at 10 bases. The CDR3 is 15 amino acids. Germline lookup yields CDR1 SSHAT and CDR2 FNYEAQ (reference sequence). V lost 1 base to trimming and J lost 9 bases; unmatched junction nucleotides: 6. The CDR3 DNA sequence: TGTGCCAGCAGCTTAGGGCTAGCGGGAGTCAGTGAGCAGTTCTTC. It is translated as CASSLGLAGVSEQFF. The full variable domain, its missing parts supplied by reference TRBV7-7 and TRBJ2-1, is GAGVSQSPRYKVTKRGQDVTLRCDPISSHATLYWYQQALGQGPEFLTYFNYEAQPDKSGLPSDRFSAERPEGSISTLTIQRTEQRDSAMYRCASSLGLAGVSEQFFGPGTRLTVL.

The rearrangement uses TRBV10-1 and TRBJ2-2; no definite D call. The CDR3 length is 14 residues. V was pared by 4 bases and J by 6 bases, with 12 bases between. Germline lookup yields CDR1 WNHNN and CDR2 SYGVQD (reference sequence). The CDR3 DNA reads TGCGCCAGCAGTGGAAAAGGGTTGTCCGGGGAGCTGTTTTTT. It yields the protein CASSGKGLSGELFF.

Comments on this clone: A junction boundary mismatches the germline segment, possibly from a read error. J is TRBJ2-7 and V is TRBV30, with a possible D match to TRBD2 (6 bases). The CDR3 contains 16 residues. Per the germline V gene, CDR1 is GTSNPN and CDR2 is SVGIG (reference sequence). CDR3 region: CAWWSGRAGSSYEKFF. CDR3 nucleotide sequence: TGTGCCTGGTGGTCAGGCCGAGCGGGTAGCTCCTACGAGAAGTTCTTC.

V usage is TRBV20-1 and J usage is TRBJ2-7; 10 positions agree with TRBD1. With V trimmed by 3 bases and J by 5 bases, 7 bases remained unmatched. The CDR3 length is 14 residues. Germline V gene data show CDR1 as DFQATT and CDR2 as SNEGSKA (reference sequence). The CDR3 reads CSARTGQGSHEQYF. The CDR3 DNA reads TGCAGTGCTAGGACGGGACAGGGGTCCCACGAGCAGTACTTC.

This clone was detected many times. The chain links TRBV11-2 to TRBJ1-1; 11 nucleotides agree with TRBD1. V lost 1 base and J lost 3; bases outside the gene matches: 7. Per the germline V gene, CDR1 is SGHAT and CDR2 is FQNNGV. There are 17 residues in the CDR3. For the CDR3, the DNA is TGTGCCAGCAGCTTAGTCCGGGACAGGGGGAGGGACACTGAAGCTTTCTTT. Translation gives CASSLVRDRGRDTEAFF.

The chain combines TRBV5-1 with TRBJ2-2; tentative D call: TRBD2 (6 bases). Germline V gives CDR1 SGHRS, CDR2 YFSETQ. The CDR3 totals 15 residues. V was shortened by 4 bases and J by 5 bases, with 15 bases between the two germline ends. This CDR3 reads CASSRDSGKTGELFF. The CDR3 nucleotides read TGCGCCAGCAGCCGGGACTCCGGGAAAACCGGGGAGCTGTTTTTT.

The chain is built from TRBV13 and TRBJ1-3; unclear D gene. CDR1 is PRHDT, CDR2 FYEKMQ, per germline (reference sequence). This CDR3 spans 15 amino acids. Trimming pared 4 bases from V and 0 bases from J, leaving 10 bases between. The CDR3 loop is CASSWQLSSGNTIYF. The CDR3 DNA follows: TGTGCCAGCAGCTGGCAATTGAGCTCTGGAAACACCATATATTTT.

This clone was counted only a few times. V usage is TRBV2 and J usage is TRBJ2-7; D tentatively reads TRBD1 or TRBD2 (5 bases each). Trimming took 6 bases from V and 6 from J, leaving 12 bases between them. The length of the CDR3 is 12 residues. Germline V gene lookup returns CDR1 SNHLY and CDR2 FYNNEI. CDR3 bases: TGTGCCAGCAGAGGGGACCTAGGCGAGCAGTACTTC. This sequence encodes CASRGDLGEQYF.

This clone was detected once. J is TRBJ2-2 and V is TRBV30; possible D gene TRBD1, 6 bases. The CDR3 totals 13 residues. Trimming pared 4 bases from V and 1 base from J, leaving 7 bases between. Germline V lookup: CDR1 GTSNPN, CDR2 SVGIG (reference sequence). The CDR3 region is CAWKGGNTGELFF. In nucleotides, the CDR3 is TGTGCCTGGAAAGGGGGGAACACCGGGGAGCTGTTTTTT.